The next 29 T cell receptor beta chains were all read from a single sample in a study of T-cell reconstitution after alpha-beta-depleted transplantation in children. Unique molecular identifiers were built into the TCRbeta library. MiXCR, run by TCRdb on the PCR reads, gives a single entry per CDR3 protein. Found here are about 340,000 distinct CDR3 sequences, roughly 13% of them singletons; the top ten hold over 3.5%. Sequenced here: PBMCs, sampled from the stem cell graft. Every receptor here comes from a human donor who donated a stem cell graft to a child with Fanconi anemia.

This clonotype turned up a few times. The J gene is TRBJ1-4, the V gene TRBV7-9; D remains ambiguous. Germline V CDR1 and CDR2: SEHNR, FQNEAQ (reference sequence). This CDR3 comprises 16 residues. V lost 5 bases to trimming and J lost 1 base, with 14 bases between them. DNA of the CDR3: TGTGCCAGCAGCCCTTGGACCGGGATAACTAATGAAAAACTGTTTTTT. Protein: CASSPWTGITNEKLFF.

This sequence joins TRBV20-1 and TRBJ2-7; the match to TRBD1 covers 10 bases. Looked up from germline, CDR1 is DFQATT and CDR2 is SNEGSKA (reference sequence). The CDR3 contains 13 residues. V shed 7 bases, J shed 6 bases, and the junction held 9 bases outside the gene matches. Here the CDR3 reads CSGGTGVSREQYF. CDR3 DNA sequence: TGCAGTGGAGGGACAGGGGTAAGCCGCGAGCAGTACTTC.

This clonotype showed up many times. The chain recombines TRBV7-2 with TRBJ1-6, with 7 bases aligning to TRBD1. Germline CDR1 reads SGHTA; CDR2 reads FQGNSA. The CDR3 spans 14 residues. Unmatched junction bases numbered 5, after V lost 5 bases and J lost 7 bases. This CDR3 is CASSRDSRNSPLHF. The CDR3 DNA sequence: TGTGCCAGCAGCCGGGACAGTAGAAATTCACCCCTCCACTTT.

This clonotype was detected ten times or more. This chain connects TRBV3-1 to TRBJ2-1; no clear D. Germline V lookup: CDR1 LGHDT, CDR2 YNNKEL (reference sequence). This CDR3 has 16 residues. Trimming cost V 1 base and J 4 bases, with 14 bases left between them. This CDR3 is CASSQVITVGYNEQFF. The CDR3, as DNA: TGTGCCAGCAGCCAAGTTATAACGGTTGGGTACAATGAGCAGTTCTTC.

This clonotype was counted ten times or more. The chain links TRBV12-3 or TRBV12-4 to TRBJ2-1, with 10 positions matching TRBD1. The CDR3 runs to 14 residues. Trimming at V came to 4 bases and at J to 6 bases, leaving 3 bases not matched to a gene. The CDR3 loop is CASSSRTGGNEQFF. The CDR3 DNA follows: TGTGCCAGCAGTTCCCGGACAGGGGGCAATGAGCAGTTCTTC.

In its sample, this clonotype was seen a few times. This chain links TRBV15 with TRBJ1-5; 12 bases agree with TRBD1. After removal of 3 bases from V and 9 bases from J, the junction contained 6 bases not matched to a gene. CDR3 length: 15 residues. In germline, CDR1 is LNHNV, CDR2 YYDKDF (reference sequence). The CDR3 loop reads CATSRAGTGGPPQHF. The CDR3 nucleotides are TGTGCCACCAGCAGGGCCGGGACAGGGGGCCCGCCCCAGCATTTT.

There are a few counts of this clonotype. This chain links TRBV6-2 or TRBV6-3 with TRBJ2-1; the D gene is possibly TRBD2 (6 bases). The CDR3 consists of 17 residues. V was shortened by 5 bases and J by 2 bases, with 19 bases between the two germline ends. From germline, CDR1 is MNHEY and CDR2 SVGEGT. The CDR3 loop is CASSEGGAAVTYNEQFF. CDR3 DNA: TGTGCCAGCAGTGAGGGCGGGGCGGCTGTCACCTACAATGAGCAGTTCTTC.

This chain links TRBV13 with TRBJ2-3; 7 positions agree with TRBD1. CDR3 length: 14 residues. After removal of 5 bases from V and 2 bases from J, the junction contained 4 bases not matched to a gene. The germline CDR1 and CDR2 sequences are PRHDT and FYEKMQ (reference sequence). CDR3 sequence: CASSRQGITDTQYF. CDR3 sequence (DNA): TGTGCCAGCAGCAGACAGGGAATCACAGATACGCAGTATTTT.

The CDR3 spells CASSYRHGGLNYGYTF. CDR3 sequence (DNA): TGTGCCAGCAGTTACCGCCACGGGGGGCTCAACTATGGCTACACCTTC. V and J are TRBV6-2 or TRBV6-3 and TRBJ1-2; tentatively, D is TRBD1 (6 bases). Trimming removed 2 bases from V and 2 bases from J, with 15 bases in between. CDR1 MNHEY and CDR2 SVGEGT come from the germline V gene. The CDR3 runs 16 residues.

CDR3 in DNA: TGTGCCAGCAGTTTGATGGCCCACAGCACAGATACGCAGTATTTT. Translating it yields CASSLMAHSTDTQYF. This rearrangement joins TRBV28 to TRBJ2-3; unclear D gene. The CDR3 has 15 residues. Germline lookup yields CDR1 MDHEN and CDR2 SYDVKM. Trimming removed 3 bases from V and 0 bases from J, with 10 bases in between.

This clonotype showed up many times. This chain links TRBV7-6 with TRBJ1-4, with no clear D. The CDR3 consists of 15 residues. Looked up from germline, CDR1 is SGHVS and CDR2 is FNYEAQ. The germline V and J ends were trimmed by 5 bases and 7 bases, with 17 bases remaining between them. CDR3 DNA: TGTGCCAGCAGCACCTGGTCCGGTGGAGGTGAAAAACTGTTTTTT. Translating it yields CASSTWSGGGEKLFF.

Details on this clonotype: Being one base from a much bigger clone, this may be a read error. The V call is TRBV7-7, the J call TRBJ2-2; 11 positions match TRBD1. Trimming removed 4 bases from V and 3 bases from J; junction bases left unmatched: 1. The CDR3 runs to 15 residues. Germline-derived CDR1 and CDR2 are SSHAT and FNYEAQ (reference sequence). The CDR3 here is CASSWGQGDTGELFF. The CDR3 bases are TGTGCCAGCAGCTGGGGACAGGGGGACACCGGGGAGCTGTTTTTT.

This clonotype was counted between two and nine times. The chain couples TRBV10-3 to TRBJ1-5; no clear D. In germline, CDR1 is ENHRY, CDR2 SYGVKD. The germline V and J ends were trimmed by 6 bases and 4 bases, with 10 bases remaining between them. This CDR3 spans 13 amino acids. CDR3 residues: CAIRAEINQPQHF. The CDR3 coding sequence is TGTGCCATCAGAGCGGAAATTAATCAGCCCCAGCATTTT.

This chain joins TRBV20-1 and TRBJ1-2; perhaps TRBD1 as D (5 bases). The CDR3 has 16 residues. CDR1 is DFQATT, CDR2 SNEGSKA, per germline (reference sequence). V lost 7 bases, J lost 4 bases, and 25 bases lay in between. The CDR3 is CSVRVSRGRLGYGYTF. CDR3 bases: TGCAGTGTTAGGGTCTCTCGGGGCCGGTTGGGCTATGGCTACACCTTC.

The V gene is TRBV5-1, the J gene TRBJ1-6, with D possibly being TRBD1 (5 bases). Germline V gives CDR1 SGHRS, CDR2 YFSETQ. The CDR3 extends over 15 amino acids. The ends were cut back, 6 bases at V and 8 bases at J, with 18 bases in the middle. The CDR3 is CASTTDGPGDSPLHF. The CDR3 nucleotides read TGCGCCAGCACAACTGACGGACCGGGGGATTCACCCCTCCACTTT.

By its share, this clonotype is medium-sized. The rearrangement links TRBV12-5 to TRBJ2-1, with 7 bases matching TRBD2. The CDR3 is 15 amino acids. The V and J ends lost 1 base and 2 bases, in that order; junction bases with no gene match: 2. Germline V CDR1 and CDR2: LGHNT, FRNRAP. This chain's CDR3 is CASGLDRGAYNEQFF. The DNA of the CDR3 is TGTGCTAGTGGTTTGGATCGGGGGGCCTACAATGAGCAGTTCTTC.

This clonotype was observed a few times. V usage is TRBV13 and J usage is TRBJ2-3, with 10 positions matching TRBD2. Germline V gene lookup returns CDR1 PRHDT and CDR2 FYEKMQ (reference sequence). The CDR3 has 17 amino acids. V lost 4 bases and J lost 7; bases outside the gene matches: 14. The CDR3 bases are TGTGCCAGCAGCTCCTCTCTCCTAGCGGGGGCTTACAATACGCAGTATTTT. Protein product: CASSSSLLAGAYNTQYF.

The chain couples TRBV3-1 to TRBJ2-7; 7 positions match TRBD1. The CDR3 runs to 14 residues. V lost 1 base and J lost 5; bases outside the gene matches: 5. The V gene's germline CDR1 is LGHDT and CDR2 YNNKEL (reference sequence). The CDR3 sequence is CASSQGQGEDEQYF. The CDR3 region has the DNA TGTGCCAGCAGCCAAGGACAGGGTGAGGACGAGCAGTACTTC.

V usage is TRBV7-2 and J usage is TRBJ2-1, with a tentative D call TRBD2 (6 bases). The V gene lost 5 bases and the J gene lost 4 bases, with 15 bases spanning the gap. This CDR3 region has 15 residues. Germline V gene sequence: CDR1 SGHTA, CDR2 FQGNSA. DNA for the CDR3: TGTGCCAGCAGCGCTAGCGAAACCTATTACAATGAGCAGTTCTTC. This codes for CASSASETYYNEQFF.

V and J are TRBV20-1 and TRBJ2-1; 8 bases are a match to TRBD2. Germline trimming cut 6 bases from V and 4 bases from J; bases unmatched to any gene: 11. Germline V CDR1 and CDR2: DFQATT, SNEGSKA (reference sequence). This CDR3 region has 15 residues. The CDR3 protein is CSARRAGALYNEQFF. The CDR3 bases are TGCAGTGCCAGGCGAGCGGGGGCCCTTTACAATGAGCAGTTCTTC.

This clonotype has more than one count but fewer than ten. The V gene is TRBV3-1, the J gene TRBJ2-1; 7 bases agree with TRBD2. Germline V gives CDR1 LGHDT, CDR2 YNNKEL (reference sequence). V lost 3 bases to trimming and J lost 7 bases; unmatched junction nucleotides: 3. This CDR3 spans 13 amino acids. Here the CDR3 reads CASSHLGGNEQFF. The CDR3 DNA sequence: TGTGCCAGCAGCCATCTCGGGGGGAATGAGCAGTTCTTC.

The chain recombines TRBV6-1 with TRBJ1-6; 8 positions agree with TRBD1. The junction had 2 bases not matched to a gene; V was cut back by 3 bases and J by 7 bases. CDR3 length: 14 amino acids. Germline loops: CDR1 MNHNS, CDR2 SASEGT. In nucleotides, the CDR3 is TGTGCCAGCAGTGATCACAGGGGGAATTCACCCCTCCACTTT. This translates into CASSDHRGNSPLHF.

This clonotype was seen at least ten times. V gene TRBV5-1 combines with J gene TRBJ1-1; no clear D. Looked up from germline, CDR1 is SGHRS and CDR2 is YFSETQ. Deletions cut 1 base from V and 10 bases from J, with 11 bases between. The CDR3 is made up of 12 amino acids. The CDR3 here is CASSLTVTGAFF. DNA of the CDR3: TGCGCCAGCAGCTTGACCGTCACGGGAGCTTTCTTT. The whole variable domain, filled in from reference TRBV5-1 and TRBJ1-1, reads KAGVTQTPRYLIKTRGQQVTLSCSPISGHRSVSWYQQTPGQGLQFLFEYFSETQRNKGNFPGRFSGRQFSNSRSEMNVSTLELGDSALYLCASSLTVTGAFFGQGTRLTVV.

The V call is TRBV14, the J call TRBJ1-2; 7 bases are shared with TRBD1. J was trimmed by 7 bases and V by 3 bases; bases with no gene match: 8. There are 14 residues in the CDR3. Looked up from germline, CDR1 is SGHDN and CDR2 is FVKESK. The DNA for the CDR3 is TGTGCCAGCAGCCACGACGACAGGGTCGGTGGCTACACCTTC. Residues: CASSHDDRVGGYTF.

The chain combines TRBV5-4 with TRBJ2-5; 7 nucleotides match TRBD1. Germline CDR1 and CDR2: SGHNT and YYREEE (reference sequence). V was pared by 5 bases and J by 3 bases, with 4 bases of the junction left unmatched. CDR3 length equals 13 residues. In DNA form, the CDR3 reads TGTGCCAGCAGGTCAACAGGGGAAGAGACCCAGTACTTC. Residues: CASRSTGEETQYF.

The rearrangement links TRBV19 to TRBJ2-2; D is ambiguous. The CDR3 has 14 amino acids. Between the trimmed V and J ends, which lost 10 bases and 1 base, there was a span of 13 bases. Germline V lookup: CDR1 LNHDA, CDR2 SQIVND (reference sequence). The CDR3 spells CATFSRLNTGELFF. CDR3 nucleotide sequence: TGTGCCACCTTCTCCAGGCTGAACACCGGGGAGCTGTTTTTT.

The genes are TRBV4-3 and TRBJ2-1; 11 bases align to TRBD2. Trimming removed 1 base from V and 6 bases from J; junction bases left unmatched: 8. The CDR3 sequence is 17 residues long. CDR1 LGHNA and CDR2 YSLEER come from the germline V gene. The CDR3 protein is CASSQGVTSGGLNEQFF. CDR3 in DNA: TGCGCCAGCAGCCAAGGAGTTACTAGCGGGGGCCTCAATGAGCAGTTCTTC.

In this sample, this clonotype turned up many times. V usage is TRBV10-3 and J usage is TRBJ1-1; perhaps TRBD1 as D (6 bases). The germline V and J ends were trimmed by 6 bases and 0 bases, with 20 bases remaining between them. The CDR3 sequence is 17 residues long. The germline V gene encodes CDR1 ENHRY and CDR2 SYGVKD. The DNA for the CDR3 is TGTGCCATCAGCAGCACAGGGAATCGGGGACTGAACACTGAAGCTTTCTTT. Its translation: CAISSTGNRGLNTEAFF.

The CDR3 DNA reads TGCAGTGCTAGAGATTTCCGGAGGCGCTCGAACACTGAAGCTTTCTTT. Its protein is CSARDFRRRSNTEAFF. The chain has TRBV20-1 and TRBJ1-1; D unclear. The CDR3 runs to 16 residues. Germline CDR1 DFQATT, CDR2 SNEGSKA (reference sequence). The V end lost 0 bases, the J end lost 1 base, and 15 bases lay between the germline ends.